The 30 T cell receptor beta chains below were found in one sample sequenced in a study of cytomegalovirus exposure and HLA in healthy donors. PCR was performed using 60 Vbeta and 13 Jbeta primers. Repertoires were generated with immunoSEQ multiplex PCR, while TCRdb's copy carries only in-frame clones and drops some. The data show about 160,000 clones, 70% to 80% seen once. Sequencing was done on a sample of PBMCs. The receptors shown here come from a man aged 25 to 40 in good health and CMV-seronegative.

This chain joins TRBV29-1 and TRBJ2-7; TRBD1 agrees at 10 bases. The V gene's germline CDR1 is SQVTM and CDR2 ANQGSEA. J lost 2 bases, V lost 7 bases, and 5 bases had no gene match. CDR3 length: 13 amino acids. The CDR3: CSGSGTGAYEQYF. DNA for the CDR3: TGCAGCGGGTCCGGGACAGGGGCCTACGAGCAGTACTTC.

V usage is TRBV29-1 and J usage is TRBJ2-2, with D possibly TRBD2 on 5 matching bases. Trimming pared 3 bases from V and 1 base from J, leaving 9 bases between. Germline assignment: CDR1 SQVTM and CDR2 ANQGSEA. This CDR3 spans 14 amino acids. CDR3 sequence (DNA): TGCAGCGTTGATAGCGACAAGAACACCGGGGAGCTGTTTTTT. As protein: CSVDSDKNTGELFF.

CDR3 in amino acids: CASSVPGQGPYGYTF. CDR3 DNA sequence: TGTGCCAGCAGCGTCCCGGGACAGGGTCCCTATGGCTACACCTTC. This chain joins TRBV9 and TRBJ1-2; TRBD1 matches 9 bases. The V segment lost 2 bases and the J segment 4 bases; nucleotides outside the gene matches: 6. CDR1 and CDR2 (germline): SGDLS, YYNGEE. The CDR3 has 15 amino acids.

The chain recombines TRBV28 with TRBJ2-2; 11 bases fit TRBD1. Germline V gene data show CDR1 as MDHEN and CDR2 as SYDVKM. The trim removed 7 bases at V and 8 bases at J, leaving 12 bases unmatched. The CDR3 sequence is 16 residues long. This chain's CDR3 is CASTPRGTGGTGELFF. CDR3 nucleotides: TGTGCCAGCACCCCGCGTGGGACAGGGGGGACTGGGGAGCTGTTTTTT.

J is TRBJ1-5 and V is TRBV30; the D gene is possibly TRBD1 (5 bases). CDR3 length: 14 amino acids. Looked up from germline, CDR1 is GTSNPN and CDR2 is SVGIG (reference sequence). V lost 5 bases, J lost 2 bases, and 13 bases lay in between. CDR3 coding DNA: TGTGCCTGGGGTCTTCCCAGGGGCAATCAGCCCCAGCATTTT. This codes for CAWGLPRGNQPQHF.

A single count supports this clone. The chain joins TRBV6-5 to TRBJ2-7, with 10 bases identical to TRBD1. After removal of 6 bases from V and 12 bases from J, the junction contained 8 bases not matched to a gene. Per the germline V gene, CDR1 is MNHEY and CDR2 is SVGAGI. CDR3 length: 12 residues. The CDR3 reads CASRPDRGAAYF. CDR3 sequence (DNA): TGTGCCAGCAGACCGGACAGGGGGGCGGCGTACTTC.

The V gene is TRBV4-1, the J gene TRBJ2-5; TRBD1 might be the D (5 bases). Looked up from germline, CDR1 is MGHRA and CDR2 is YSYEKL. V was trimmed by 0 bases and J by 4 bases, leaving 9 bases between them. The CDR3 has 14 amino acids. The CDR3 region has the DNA TGCGCCAGCAGCCAAGAAGGGGCCACAGAGACCCAGTACTTC. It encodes CASSQEGATETQYF.

CDR3: CASNLPGHLYGYTF. DNA of the CDR3: TGTGCCAGCAATCTGCCGGGACACCTCTATGGCTACACCTTC. This chain links TRBV28 with TRBJ1-2, with a tentative D call TRBD1 (6 bases). V was pared by 7 bases and J by 4 bases, with 16 bases between. CDR3 size: 14 residues. Germline V gene lookup returns CDR1 MDHEN and CDR2 SYDVKM.

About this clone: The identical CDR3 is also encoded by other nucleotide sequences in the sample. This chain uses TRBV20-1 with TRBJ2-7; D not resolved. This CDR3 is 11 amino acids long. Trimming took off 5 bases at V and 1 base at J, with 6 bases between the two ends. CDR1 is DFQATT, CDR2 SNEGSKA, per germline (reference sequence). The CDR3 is CSAPVSYEQYF. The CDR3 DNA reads TGCAGTGCTCCGGTATCCTACGAGCAGTACTTC.

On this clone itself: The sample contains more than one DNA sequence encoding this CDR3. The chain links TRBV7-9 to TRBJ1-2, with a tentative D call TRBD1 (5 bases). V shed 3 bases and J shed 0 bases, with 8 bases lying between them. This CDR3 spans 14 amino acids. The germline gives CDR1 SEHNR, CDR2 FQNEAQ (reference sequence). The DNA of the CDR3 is TGTGCCAGCAGCTTGACAGCGTCTAACTATGGCTACACCTTC. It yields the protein CASSLTASNYGYTF.

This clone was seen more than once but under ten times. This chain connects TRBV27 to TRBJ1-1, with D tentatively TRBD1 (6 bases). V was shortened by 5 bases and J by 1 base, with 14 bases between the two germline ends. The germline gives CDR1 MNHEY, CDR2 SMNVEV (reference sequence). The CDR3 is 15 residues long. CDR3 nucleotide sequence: TGTGCCAGCAGTACAGCGGGGGCGAGGAACACTGAAGCTTTCTTT. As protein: CASSTAGARNTEAFF.

The chain's CDR3 is CASSPVETQETQYF. As DNA, the CDR3 is TGTGCCAGCAGCCCTGTTGAAACACAAGAGACCCAGTACTTC. This sequence joins TRBV6-5 and TRBJ2-5, with D unclear. Germline loops: CDR1 MNHEY, CDR2 SVGAGI. This CDR3 is built from 14 residues. Trimming pared 6 bases from V and 2 bases from J, leaving 13 bases between.

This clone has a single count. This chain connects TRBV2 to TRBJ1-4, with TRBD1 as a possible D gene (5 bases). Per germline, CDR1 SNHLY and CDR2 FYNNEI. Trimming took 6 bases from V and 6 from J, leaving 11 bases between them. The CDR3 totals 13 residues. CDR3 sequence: CASRRQQHEKLFF. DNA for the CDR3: TGTGCCAGCAGACGACAGCAGCATGAAAAACTGTTTTTT.

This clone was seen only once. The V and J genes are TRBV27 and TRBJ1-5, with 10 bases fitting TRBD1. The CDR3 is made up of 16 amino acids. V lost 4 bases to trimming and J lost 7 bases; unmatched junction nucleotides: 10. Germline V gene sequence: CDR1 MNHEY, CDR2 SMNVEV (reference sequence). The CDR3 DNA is TGTGCCAGCAGTTCGATCGGACAGGGGGGGAGGCAGCCCCAGCATTTT. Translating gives CASSSIGQGGRQPQHF.

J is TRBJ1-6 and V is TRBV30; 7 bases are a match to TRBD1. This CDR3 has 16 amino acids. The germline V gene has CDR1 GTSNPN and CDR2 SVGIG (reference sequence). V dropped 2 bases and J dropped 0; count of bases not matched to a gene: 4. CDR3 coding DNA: TGTGCCTGGAGTCACAGGGGTAGCTCCTATAATTCACCCCTCCACTTT. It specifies CAWSHRGSSYNSPLHF.

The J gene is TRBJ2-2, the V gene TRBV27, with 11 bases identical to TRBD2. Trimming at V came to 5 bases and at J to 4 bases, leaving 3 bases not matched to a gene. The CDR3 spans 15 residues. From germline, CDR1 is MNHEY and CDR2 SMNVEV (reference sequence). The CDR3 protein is CASSPGTSGTGELFF. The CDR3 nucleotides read TGTGCCAGCAGTCCCGGGACTAGCGGCACCGGGGAGCTGTTTTTT.

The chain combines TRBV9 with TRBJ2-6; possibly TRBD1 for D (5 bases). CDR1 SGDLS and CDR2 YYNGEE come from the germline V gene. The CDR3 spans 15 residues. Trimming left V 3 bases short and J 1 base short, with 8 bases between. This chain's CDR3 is CASSAYRSGANVLTF. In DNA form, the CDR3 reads TGTGCCAGCAGCGCATACAGGTCTGGGGCCAACGTCCTGACTTTC.

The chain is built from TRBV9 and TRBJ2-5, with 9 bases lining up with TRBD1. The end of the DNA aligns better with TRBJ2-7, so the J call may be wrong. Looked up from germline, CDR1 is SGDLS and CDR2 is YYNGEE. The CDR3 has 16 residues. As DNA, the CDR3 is TGTGCCAGCAGCGTAGGGCCCCCGGGACAGGGCCACGAGCAGTACTTC. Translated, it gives CASSVGPPGQGHEQYF.

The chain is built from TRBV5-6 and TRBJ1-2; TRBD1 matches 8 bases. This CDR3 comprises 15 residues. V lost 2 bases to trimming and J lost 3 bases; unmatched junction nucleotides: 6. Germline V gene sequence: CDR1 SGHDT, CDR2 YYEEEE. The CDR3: CASSFPGGRDYGYTF. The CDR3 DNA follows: TGTGCCAGCAGCTTCCCAGGGGGCAGGGACTATGGCTACACCTTC.

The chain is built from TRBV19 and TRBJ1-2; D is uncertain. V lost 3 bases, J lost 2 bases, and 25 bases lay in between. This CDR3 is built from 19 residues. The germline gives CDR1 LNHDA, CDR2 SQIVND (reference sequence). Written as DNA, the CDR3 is TGTGCCAGTAGTATGACGGTCCCCACCAATAGGAGGAGAAACTATGGCTACACCTTC. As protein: CASSMTVPTNRRRNYGYTF.

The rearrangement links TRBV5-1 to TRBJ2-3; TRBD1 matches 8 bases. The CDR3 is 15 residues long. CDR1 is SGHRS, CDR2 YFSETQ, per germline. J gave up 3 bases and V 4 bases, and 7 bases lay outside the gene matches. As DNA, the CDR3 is TGCGCCAGCAGCCCGGTCCAGGGGGCAACAGATACGCAGTATTTT. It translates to CASSPVQGATDTQYF.

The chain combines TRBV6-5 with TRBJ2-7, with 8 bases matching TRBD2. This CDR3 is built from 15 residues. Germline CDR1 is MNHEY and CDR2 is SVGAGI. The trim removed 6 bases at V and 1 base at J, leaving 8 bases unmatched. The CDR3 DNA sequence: TGTGCCAGCAGGCGGGGGGCTGGAGAATCCTACGAGCAGTACTTC. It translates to CASRRGAGESYEQYF.

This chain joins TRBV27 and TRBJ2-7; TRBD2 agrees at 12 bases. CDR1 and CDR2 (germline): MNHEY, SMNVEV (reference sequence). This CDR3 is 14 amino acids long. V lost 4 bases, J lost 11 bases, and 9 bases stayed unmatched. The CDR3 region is CASSSGLAGIFEYF. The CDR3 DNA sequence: TGTGCCAGCAGTTCTGGACTAGCGGGGATATTCGAGTACTTC.

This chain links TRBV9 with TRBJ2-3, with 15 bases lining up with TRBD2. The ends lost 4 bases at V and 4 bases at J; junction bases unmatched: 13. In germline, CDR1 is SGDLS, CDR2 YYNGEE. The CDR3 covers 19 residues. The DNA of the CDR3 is TGTGCCAGCAGCACCCAGAGCGGACTAGCGGGAGGGGGGCCAGATACGCAGTATTTT. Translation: CASSTQSGLAGGGPDTQYF.

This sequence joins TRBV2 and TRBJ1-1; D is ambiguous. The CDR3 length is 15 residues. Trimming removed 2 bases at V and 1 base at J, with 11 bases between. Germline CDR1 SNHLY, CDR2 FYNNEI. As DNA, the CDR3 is TGTGCCAGCAGTGAACTCGGGGAGCCGAACACTGAAGCTTTCTTT. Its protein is CASSELGEPNTEAFF.

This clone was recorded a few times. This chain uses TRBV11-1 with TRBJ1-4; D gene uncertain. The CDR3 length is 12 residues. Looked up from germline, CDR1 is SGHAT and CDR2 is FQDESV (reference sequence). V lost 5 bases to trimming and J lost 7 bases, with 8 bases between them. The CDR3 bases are TGTGCCAGCAGCCCCGGAGGTGAAAAACTGTTTTTT. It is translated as CASSPGGEKLFF.

The CDR3 DNA sequence: TGTGCCAGCAAGCTGGGGACTAGCTCCTACAATGAGCAGTTCTTC. It translates to CASKLGTSSYNEQFF. The chain has TRBV2 and TRBJ2-1, with 8 nucleotides matching TRBD2. CDR1 is SNHLY and CDR2 is FYNNEI in the germline V gene. There are 15 residues in the CDR3. The J segment lost 0 bases and the V segment lost 7 bases, leaving 5 bases of the junction unmatched.

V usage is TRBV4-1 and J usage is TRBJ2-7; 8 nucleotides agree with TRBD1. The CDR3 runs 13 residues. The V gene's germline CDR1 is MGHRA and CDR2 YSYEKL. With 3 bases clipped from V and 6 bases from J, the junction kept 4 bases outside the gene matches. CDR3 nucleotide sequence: TGCGCCAGCAGCCAGGGACAGGCCTGCGAGCAGTACTTC. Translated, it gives CASSQGQACEQYF.

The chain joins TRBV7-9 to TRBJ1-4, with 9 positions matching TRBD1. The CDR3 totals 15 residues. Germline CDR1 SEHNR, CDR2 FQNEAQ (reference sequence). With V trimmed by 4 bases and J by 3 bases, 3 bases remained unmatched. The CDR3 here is CASSWGQGANEKLFF. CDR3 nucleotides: TGTGCCAGCAGCTGGGGACAGGGAGCTAATGAAAAACTGTTTTTT.

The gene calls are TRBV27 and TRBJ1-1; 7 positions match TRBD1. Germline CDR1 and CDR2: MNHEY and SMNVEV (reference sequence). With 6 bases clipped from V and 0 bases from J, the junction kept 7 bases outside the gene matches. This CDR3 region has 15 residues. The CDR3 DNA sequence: TGTGCCAGCAGATCGACAGGGTCCATGAACACTGAAGCTTTCTTT. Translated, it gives CASRSTGSMNTEAFF.